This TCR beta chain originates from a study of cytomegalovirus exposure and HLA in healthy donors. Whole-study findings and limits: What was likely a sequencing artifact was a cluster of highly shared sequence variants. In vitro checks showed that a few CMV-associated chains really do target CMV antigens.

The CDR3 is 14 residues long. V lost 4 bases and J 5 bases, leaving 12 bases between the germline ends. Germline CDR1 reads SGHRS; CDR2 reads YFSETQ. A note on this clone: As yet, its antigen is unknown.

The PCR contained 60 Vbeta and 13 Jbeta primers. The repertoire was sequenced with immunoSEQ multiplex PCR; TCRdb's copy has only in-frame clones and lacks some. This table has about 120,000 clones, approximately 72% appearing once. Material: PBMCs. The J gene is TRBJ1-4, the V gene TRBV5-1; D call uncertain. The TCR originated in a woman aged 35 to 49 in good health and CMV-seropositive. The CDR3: CASSPGPGNEKLFF. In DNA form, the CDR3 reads TGCGCCAGCAGCCCTGGCCCGGGGAATGAAAAACTGTTTTTT.